This TCR beta chain appears in the sequencing data of a study of T cells after yellow fever vaccination. Study-wide results and limits: The study re-detected most primary-vaccination clones after the booster (roughly 95% CD4, approximately 88% CD8).

Synthesis of TCR cDNA relied on 5'RACE template switching, which attached a universal primer site and UMIs. MiXCR, run by TCRdb on the 5' RACE reads, gives a single entry per CDR3 protein. The table has a few hundred thousand distinct CDR3 sequences, around 5.2% seen once. Germline V gene lookup returns CDR1 MDHEN and CDR2 SYDVKM. This CDR3 contains 14 residues. The V end lost 3 bases, the J end lost 3 bases, and 10 bases lay between the germline ends. Notes on this clonotype: The antigen is unknown.

This chain links TRBV28 with TRBJ2-3, with TRBD2 as a possible D gene (5 bases). The sample here was CD4+ T cells sorted from PBMCs, taken on the day of the yellow fever booster vaccination. The source is a man between 18 and 35 years old who received the YFV17D yellow fever vaccine. The CDR3 loop is CASSFRRITDTQYF. In DNA, the CDR3 is TGTGCCAGCAGTTTTAGGAGGATTACAGATACGCAGTATTTT.